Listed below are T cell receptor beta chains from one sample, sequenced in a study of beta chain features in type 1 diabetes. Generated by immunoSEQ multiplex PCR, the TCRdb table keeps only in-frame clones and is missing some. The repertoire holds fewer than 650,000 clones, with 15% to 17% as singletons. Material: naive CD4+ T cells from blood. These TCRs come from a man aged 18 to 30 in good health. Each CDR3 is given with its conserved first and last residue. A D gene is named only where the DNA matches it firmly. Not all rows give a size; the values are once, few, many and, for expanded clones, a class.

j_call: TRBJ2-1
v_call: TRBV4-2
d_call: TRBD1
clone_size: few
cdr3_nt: TGTGCCAGCAGCCAAGATTTGGACAGGGGAAGCTCCTACAATGAGCAGTTCTTC
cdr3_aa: CASSQDLDRGSSYNEQFF

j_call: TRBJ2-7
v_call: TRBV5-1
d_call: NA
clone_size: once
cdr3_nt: TGCGCCAGCAGGTCATCGTACGAGCAGTACTTC
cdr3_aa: CASRSSYEQYF

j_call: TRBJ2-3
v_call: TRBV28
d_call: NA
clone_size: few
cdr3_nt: TGTGCCAGCAGTGCTCTCAGTCGGGGGAAAAGCACAGATACGCAGTATTTT
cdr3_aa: CASSALSRGKSTDTQYF

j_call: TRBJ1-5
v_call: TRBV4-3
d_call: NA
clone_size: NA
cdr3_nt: TGCGCCAGCAGCCAAGAGGGGACTCAGCCCCAGCATTTT
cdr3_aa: CASSQEGTQPQHF

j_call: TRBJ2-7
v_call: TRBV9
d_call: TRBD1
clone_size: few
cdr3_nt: TGTGCCAGCAGCGCCCGGGACAGGGCCTACGAGCAGTACTTC
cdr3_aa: CASSARDRAYEQYF

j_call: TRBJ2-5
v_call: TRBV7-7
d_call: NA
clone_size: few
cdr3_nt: TGTGCTAGCAGCTTAGTGCCGGCCGTGGAGACCCAGTACTTC
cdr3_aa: CASSLVPAVETQYF

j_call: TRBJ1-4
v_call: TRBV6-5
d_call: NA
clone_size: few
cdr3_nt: TGTGCCAGCAAGGCAGGGAATGAAAAACTGTTTTTT
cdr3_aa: CASKAGNEKLFF

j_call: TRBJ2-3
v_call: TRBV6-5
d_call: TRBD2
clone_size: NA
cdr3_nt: TGTGTCAGCTCACTAGCGTATAGCACAGATACGCAGTATTTT
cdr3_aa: CVSSLAYSTDTQYF

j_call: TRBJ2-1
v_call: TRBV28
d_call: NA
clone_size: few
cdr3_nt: TGTGCCAGCAGCCTGTCAAAGGCCAATGAGCAGTTCTTC
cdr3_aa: CASSLSKANEQFF

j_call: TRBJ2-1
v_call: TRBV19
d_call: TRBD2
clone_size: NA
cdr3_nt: TGTGCCAGTAGTATTGGACTAGCGGGAGTTCTGAGCAATGAGCAGTTCTTC
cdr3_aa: CASSIGLAGVLSNEQFF

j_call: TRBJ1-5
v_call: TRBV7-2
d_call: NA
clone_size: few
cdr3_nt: TGTGCCAGCAGCTTAGCGACGGGGAACAATCAGCCCCAGCATTTT
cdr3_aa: CASSLATGNNQPQHF

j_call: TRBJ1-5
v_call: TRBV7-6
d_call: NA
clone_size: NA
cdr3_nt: TGTGCCAGCAGCGGGCCCCAGCATTTT
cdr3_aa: CASSGPQHF